The sequence of this T cell receptor (beta chain) was determined in a study of molecular identifiers for immune sequencing clone quantification. From the PCR reads, TCRdb called clonotypes with MiXCR, one entry per CDR3 protein. The repertoire holds tens of thousands of distinct CDR3 sequences, with approximately 18% as singletons. This clonotype was detected many times. This receptor was obtained from a human donor in good health. Some libraries in this study had Jurkat cell RNA spiked in. Sequencing was done on a sample of naive CD8+ T cells from blood, with Jurkat cell RNA spiked in. Subset in this sample: FACS-sorted CD8+CD4-CCR7+CD45RA+ naive T cells.

DNA of the CDR3: TGCAGTGCGAGACAGGCCACCTACGAGCAGTACTTC. This gives the protein CSARQATYEQYF. The chain has TRBV20-1 and TRBJ2-7; D perhaps matches TRBD1 (6 bases). With 6 bases removed from V and 2 bases from J, the gap between germline ends came to 11 bases. There are 12 residues in the CDR3. CDR1 DFQATT and CDR2 SNEGSKA come from the germline V gene (reference sequence).